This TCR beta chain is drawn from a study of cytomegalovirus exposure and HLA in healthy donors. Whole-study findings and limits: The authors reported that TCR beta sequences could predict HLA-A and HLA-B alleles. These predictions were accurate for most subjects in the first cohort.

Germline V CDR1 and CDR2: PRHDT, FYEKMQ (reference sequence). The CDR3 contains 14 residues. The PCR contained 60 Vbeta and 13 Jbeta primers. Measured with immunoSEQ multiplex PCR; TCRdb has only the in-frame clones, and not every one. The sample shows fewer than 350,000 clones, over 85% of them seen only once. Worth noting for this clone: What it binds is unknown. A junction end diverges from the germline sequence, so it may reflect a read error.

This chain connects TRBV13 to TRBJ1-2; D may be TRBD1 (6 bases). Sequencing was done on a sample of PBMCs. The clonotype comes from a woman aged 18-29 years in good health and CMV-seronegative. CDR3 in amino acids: CASSLGHLNYGYTF. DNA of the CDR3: TGTGCCAGCAGCCTGGGACATCTTAACTATGGATACACCTTC.